Listed below are T cell receptor beta chains from one sample, sequenced in a study of control samples from healthy donors and cancer patients. Method: immunoSEQ multiplex PCR; TCRdb's copy keeps in-frame clones and lacks some. Among about 94,000 clones listed, over 75% were seen once. Source material: blood. Receptor source: a woman between 18 and 29 years old in good health. Both conserved end residues are part of each CDR3. D genes are given only for firm matches. Clone sizes are given selectively: once, few, many, or a class where the clone is expanded.

cdr3_nt cdr3_aa v_call clone_size d_call j_call
TGTGCCAGCAGCGTAGATTCCGCGCCGTACACGACTAATGAAAAACTGTTTTTT CASSVDSAPYTTNEKLFF TRBV9 once NA TRBJ1-4
TGTGCCAGCAGCTTGACCTCCTTCGGGGGGCGAGAGTCCTATGGCTACACCTTC CASSLTSFGGRESYGYTF TRBV5-8 NA NA TRBJ1-2
TGTGCCAGTAGTATTACCCAGACGAACACCGGGGAGCTGTTTTTT CASSITQTNTGELFF TRBV19 NA NA TRBJ2-2
TGTGCCAGCAGCGCGGGGGTGAACACTGAAGCTTTCTTT CASSAGVNTEAFF TRBV2 NA NA TRBJ1-1
TGTGCCATCAGTCCGGGCGGCCGACGCACAGATACGCAGTATTTT CAISPGGRRTDTQYF TRBV10-3 NA NA TRBJ2-3
TGTGCCAGCAGACAGGGATACGAGCAGTACTTC CASRQGYEQYF TRBV6-5 NA NA TRBJ2-7
TGTGCCAGCCACCCCCTAATCTTGGGGGGAAGTGGCTACACCTTC CASHPLILGGSGYTF TRBV6-5 NA NA TRBJ1-2
TGTGCCAGCAGCCAAAGAGGGGCCGGGGAGCTGTTTTTT CASSQRGAGELFF TRBV3-1/TRBV3-2 once NA TRBJ2-2
TGTGCCACCGGAGGCCAGGAGGGGGATACGCAGTATTTT CATGGQEGDTQYF TRBV10-3 NA NA TRBJ2-3
TGTGCCAGCGGTCGGCAGGCGAACACCGGGGAGCTGTTTTTT CASGRQANTGELFF TRBV2 NA NA TRBJ2-2
TGTGCCAGCAGCTTAGTAGGCGGGGGGGATGGCTACACCTTC CASSLVGGGDGYTF TRBV7-2 NA NA TRBJ1-2